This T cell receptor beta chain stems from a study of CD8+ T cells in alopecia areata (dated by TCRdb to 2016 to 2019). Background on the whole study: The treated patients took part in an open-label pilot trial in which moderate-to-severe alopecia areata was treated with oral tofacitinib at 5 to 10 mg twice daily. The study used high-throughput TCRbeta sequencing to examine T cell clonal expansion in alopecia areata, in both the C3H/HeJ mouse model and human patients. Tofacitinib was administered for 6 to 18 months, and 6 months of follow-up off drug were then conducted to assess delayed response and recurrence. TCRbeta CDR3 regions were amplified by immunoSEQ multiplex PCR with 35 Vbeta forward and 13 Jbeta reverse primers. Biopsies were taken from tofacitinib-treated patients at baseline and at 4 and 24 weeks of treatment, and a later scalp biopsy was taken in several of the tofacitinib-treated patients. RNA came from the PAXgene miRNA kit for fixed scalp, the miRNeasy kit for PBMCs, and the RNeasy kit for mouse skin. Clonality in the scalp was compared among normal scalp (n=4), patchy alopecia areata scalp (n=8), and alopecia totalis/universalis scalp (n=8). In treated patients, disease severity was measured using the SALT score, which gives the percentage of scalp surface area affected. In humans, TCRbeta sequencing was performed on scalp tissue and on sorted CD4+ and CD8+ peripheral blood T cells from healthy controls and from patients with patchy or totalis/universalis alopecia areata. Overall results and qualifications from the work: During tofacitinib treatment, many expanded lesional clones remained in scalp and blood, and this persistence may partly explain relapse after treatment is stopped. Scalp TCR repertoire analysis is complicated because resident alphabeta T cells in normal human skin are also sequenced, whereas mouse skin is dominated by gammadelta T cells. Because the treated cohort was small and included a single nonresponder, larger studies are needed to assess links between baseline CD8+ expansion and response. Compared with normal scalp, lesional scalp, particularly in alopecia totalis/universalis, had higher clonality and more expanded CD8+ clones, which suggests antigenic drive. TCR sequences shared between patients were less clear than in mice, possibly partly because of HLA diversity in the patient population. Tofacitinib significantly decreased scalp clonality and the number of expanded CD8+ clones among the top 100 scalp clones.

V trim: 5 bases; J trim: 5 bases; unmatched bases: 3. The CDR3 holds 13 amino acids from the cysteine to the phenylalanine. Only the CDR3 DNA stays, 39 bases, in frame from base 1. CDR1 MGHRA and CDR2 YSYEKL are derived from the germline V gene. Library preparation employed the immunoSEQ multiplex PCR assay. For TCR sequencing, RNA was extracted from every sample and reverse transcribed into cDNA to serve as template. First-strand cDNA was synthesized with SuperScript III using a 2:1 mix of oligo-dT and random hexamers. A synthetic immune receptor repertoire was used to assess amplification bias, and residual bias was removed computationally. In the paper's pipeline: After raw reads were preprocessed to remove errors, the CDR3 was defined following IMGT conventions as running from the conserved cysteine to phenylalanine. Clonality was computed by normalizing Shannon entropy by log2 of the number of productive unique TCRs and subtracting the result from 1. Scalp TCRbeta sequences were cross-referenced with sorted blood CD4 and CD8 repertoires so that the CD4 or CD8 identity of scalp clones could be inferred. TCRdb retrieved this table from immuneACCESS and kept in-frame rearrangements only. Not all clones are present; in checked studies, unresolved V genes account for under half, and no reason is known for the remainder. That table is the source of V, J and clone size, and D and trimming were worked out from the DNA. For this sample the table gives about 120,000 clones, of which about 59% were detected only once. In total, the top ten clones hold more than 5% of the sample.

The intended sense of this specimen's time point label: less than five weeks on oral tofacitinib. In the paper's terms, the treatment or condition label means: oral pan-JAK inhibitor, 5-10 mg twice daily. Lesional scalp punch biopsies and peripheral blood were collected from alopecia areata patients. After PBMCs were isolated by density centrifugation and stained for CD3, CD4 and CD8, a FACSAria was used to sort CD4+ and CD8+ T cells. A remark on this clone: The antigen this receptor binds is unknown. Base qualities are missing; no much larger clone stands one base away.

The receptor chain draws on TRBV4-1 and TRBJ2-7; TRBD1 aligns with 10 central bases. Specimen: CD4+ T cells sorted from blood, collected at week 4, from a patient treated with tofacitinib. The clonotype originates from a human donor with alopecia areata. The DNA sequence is TGCGCCAGCAGCAAAGGACAGGGGGACGAGCAGTACTTC. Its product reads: CASSKGQGDEQYF.